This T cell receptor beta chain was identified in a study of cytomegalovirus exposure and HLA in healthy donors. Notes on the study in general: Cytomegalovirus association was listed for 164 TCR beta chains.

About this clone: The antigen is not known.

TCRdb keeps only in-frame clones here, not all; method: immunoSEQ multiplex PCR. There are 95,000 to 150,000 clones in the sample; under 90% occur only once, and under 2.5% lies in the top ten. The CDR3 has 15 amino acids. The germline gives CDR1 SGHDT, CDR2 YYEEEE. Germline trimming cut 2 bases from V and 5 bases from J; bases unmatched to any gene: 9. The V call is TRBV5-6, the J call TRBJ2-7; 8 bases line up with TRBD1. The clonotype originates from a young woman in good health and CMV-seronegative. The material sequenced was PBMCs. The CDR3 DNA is TGTGCCAGCAGCTTCACCCTGACAGGGGAGAACGAGCAGTACTTC. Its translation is CASSFTLTGENEQYF.